The 9 T cell receptor beta chains presented below share a single source sample, sequenced in a study of blood T cell repertoires in COVID-19. The data were produced by immunoSEQ multiplex PCR, yet TCRdb's version contains in-frame clones alone and is incomplete. This sample has some 200,000 clones, with around 82% found just once. Specimen: peripheral blood. The receptor set was obtained from a human donor in a cohort sampled during active COVID-19.

The chain employs TRBV29-1 and TRBJ1-4; TRBD1 might be the D (5 bases). The V gene's germline CDR1 is SQVTM and CDR2 ANQGSEA. V dropped 7 bases and J dropped 5 bases, with 17 bases sitting between them. This CDR3 is 14 amino acids long. CDR3 nucleotide sequence: TGCAGCGGTTCCCAGGGCGGCCGGAATGAAAAACTGTTTTTT. Encoded protein: CSGSQGGRNEKLFF.

The V call is TRBV28, the J call TRBJ1-5, with a weak D call TRBD1 (6 bases). Germline V gives CDR1 MDHEN, CDR2 SYDVKM. Trimming pared 4 bases from V and 1 base from J, leaving 14 bases between. The CDR3 has 16 residues. The CDR3: CASSSPGAASNQPQHF. As DNA, the CDR3 is TGTGCCAGCAGTTCCCCAGGGGCGGCGAGCAATCAGCCCCAGCATTTT.

This clone was counted only a few times. The rearrangement joins TRBV5-1 to TRBJ1-3; D is ambiguous. Germline CDR1 and CDR2: SGHRS and YFSETQ. The CDR3 runs 13 residues. V shed 0 bases and J shed 8 bases, with 9 bases lying between them. The DNA of the CDR3 is TGCGCCAGCAGCTTGGGGCAGGAGGACACCATATATTTT. Encoded protein: CASSLGQEDTIYF.

There are a few counts of this clone. V usage is TRBV28 and J usage is TRBJ1-2, with a possible D match to TRBD1 (5 bases). Germline-derived CDR1 and CDR2 are MDHEN and SYDVKM. The CDR3 contains 16 residues. Trimming pared 4 bases from V and 5 bases from J, leaving 20 bases between. CDR3 in amino acids: CASSYARALVQYGYTF. The DNA for the CDR3 is TGTGCCAGCAGTTACGCCAGGGCGCTTGTTCAATATGGCTACACCTTC.

The chain has TRBV5-1 and TRBJ2-5, with D maybe TRBD2 (6 bases). Trimming shortened V by 4 bases and J by 2 bases, and 18 bases separated the two germline ends. CDR3 length equals 16 residues. Per germline, CDR1 SGHRS and CDR2 YFSETQ. CDR3 sequence: CASSGGILAGQETQYF. The CDR3 DNA sequence: TGCGCCAGCAGCGGGGGGATCCTGGCGGGGCAAGAGACCCAGTACTTC.

The chain carries TRBV5-1 and TRBJ1-4, with TRBD1 matching 11 bases. V lost 3 bases, J lost 8 bases, and 3 bases stayed unmatched. CDR3 length: 14 residues. Germline CDR1 SGHRS, CDR2 YFSETQ. CDR3 protein: CASSSGQGDEKLFF. In DNA form, the CDR3 reads TGCGCCAGCAGCTCGGGACAGGGGGACGAAAAACTGTTTTTT. Filled out from reference TRBV5-1 and TRBJ1-4, the complete variable domain reads KAGVTQTPRYLIKTRGQQVTLSCSPISGHRSVSWYQQTPGQGLQFLFEYFSETQRNKGNFPGRFSGRQFSNSRSEMNVSTLELGDSALYLCASSSGQGDEKLFFGSGTQLSVL.

The chain has TRBV3-1 (or the pseudogene TRBV3-2) and TRBJ2-7, with a possible D match to TRBD2 (7 bases). This CDR3 is 15 amino acids long. V was clipped by 1 base and J by 3 bases, with 13 bases between them. The germline V gene has CDR1 LGHDT and CDR2 YNNKEL (reference sequence). The CDR3 bases are TGTGCCAGCAGCCAAGGGGGGAGGGGGTACTACGAGCAGTACTTC. Protein product: CASSQGGRGYYEQYF.

The CDR3 DNA follows: TGTGCCAGCACGGAGGGGGCAGAAGGGAACTATGGCTACACCTTC. It specifies CASTEGAEGNYGYTF. The chain recombines TRBV28 with TRBJ1-2; 7 nucleotides match TRBD1. This CDR3 has 15 residues. Looked up from germline, CDR1 is MDHEN and CDR2 is SYDVKM. V shed 7 bases, J shed 2 bases, and the junction held 10 bases outside the gene matches.

The chain combines TRBV5-6 with TRBJ2-7; TRBD2 is a possible D gene (5 bases). Germline V gives CDR1 SGHDT, CDR2 YYEEEE. Trimming took 2 bases from V and 7 from J, leaving 13 bases between them. The length of the CDR3 is 13 residues. This CDR3 is CASSFSGSREQYF. The CDR3 region has the DNA TGTGCCAGCAGCTTCTCGGGAAGTCGGGAGCAGTACTTC.